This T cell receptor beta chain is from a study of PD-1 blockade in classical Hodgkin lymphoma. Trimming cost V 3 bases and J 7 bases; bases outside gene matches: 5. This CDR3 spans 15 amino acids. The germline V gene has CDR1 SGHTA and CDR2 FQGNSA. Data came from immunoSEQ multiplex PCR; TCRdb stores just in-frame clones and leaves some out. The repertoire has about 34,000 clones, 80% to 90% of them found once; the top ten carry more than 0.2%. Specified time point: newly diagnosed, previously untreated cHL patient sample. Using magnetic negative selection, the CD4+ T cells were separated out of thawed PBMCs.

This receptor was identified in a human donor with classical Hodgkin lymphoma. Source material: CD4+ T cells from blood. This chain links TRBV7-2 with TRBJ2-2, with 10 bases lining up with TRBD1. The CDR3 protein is CASSLGQGWDGELFF. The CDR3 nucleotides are TGTGCCAGCAGCTTGGGACAGGGGTGGGACGGGGAGCTGTTTTTT.